Described below is a single TCR beta chain sequence and its context. Germline-derived CDR1 and CDR2 are LNHDA and SQIVND (reference sequence). This CDR3 comprises 16 residues. Trimming took 8 bases from V and 0 from J; bases not matched to a gene: 8. TCRdb's copy holds only in-frame clones and misses some; the assay was immunoSEQ multiplex PCR. The table shows under 300,000 clones, with around 86% occurring only once. This entry belongs to a study of blood T cell repertoires in COVID-19. Overall study context: The samples span acute and convalescent COVID-19 from the United States, Italy and Spain.

Sample: peripheral blood. The J gene is TRBJ1-5, the V gene TRBV19; TRBD1 aligns across 9 bases. This TCR derives from a woman aged 30 to 39 with active or convalescent COVID-19. CDR3 amino acids: CASADRGAYSNQPQHF. The CDR3, as DNA: TGTGCCAGTGCGGACAGGGGCGCGTATAGCAATCAGCCCCAGCATTTT.